Sequencing of this T cell receptor beta chain was carried out in a study of T cell responses to AZD1222 COVID-19 vaccine. Method: immunoSEQ multiplex PCR; TCRdb's copy keeps in-frame clones and lacks some. The sample lists about 68,000 clones; 88% were seen once. The CDR3 consists of 14 residues. Per germline, CDR1 SGHVS and CDR2 FNYEAQ. V gave up 4 bases and J gave up 2 bases, with 12 bases separating them. Points from the study as a whole: Spike was spanned by vaccine-associated CD4 TCRs, which were dominant at 160-218 and 743-854. Regions left unmutated in variants are reportedly the target of nearly half of spike-specific TCRs. Of the AZD1222 recipients, only 5 or 6 were seropositive at baseline. Two AZD1222 doses significantly raised spike-specific TCR breadth and depth over controls.

This clone was counted a single time. Its matching antigen is unknown. This clonotype was obtained from an adult in good health. Sample: peripheral blood, taken on day 0 of AZD1222 vaccination. V is TRBV7-6 and J is TRBJ2-7, with unresolved D. The CDR3: CASSSGNRPYEQYF. The CDR3 DNA follows: TGTGCCAGCAGCTCCGGCAATCGGCCCTACGAGCAGTACTTC.